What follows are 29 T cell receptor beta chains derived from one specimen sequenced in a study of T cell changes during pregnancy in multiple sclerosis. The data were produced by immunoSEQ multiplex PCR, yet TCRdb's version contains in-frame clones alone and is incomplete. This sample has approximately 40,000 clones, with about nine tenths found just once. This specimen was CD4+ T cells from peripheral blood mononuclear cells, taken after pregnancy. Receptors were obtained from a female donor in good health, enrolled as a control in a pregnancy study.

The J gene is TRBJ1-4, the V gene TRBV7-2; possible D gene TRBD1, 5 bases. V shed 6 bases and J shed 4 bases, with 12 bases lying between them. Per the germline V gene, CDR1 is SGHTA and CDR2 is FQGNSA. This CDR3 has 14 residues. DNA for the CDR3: TGTGCCAGCAGACCGGCAGGGCTTAATGAAAAACTGTTTTTT. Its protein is CASRPAGLNEKLFF. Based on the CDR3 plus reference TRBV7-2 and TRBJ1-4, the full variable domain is GAGVSQSPSNKVTEKGKDVELRCDPISGHTALYWYRQSLGQGLEFLIYFQGNSAPDKSGLPSDRFSAERTGGSVSTLTIQRTQQEDSAVYLCASRPAGLNEKLFFGSGTQLSVL.

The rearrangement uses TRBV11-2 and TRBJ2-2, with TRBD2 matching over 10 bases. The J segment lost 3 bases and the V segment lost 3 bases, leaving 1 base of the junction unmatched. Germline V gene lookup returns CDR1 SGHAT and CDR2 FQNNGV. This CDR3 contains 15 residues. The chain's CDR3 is CASSLTSGYTGELFF. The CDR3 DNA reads TGTGCCAGCAGCTTGACTAGCGGGTACACCGGGGAGCTGTTTTTT.

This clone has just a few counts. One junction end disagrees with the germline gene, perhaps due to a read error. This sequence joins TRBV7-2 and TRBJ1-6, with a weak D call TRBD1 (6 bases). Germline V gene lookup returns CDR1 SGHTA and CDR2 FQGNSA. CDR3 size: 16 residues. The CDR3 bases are TGTGCCAGCAGGTTAGGGGGGGGCGAATATCAATCACCCCTCCACTTT. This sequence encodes CASRLGGGEYQSPLHF.

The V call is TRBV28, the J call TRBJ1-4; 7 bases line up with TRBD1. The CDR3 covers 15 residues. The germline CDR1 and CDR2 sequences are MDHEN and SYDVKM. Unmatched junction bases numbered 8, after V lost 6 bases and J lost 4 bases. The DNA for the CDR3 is TGTGCCAGCAGCGCTCTTCAGGGGGGTAATGAAAAACTGTTTTTT. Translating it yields CASSALQGGNEKLFF.

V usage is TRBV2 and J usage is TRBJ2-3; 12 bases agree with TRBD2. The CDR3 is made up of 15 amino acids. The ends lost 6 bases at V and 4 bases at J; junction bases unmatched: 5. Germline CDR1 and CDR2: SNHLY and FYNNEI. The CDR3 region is CASSSTSGSADTQYF. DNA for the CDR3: TGTGCCAGCAGCTCGACTAGCGGGAGTGCAGATACGCAGTATTTT. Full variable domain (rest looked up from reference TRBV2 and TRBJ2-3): EPEVTQTPSHQVTQMGQEVILRCVPISNHLYFYWYRQILGQKVEFLVSFYNNEISEKSEIFDDQFSVERPDGSNFTLKIRSTKLEDSAMYFCASSSTSGSADTQYFGPGTRLTVL.

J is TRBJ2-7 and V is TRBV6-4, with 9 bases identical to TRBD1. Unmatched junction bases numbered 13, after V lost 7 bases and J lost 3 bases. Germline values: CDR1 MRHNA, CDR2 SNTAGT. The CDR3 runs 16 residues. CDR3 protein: CASISRGTGIFYEQYF. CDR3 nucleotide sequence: TGTGCCAGCATTTCCCGGGGGACAGGGATCTTCTACGAGCAGTACTTC.

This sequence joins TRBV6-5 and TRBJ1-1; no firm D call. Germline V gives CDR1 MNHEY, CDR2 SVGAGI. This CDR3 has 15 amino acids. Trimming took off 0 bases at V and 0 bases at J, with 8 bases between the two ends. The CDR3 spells CASSYSGRVNTEAFF. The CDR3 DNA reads TGTGCCAGCAGTTACTCTGGGCGGGTGAACACTGAAGCTTTCTTT.

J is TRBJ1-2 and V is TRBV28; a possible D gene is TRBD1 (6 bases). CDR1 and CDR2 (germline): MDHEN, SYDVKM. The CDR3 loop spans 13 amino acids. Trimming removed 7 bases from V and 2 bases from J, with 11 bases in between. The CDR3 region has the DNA TGTGCCAGCATAACAGGGCAGAACTATGGCTACACCTTC. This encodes CASITGQNYGYTF.

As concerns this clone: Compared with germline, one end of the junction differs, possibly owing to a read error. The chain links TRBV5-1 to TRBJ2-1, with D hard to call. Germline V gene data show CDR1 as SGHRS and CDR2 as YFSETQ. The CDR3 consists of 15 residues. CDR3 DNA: TGCTCCAGCAGCCTCCCTTTAGGCTCGGGCAATGAGCAGTTCTTC. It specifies CSSSLPLGSGNEQFF.

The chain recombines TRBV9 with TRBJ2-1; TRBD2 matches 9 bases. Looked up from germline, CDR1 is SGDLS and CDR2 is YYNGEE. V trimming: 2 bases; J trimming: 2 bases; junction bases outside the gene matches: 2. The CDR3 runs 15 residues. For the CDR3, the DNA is TGTGCCAGCAGCGTTGGCGGGGGGGCCTACAATGAGCAGTTCTTC. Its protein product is CASSVGGGAYNEQFF.

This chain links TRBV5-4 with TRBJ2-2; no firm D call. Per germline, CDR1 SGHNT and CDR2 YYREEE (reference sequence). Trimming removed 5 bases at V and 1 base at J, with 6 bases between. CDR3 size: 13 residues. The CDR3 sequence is CASRRENTGELFF. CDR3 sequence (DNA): TGTGCCAGCAGACGAGAGAACACCGGGGAGCTGTTTTTT.

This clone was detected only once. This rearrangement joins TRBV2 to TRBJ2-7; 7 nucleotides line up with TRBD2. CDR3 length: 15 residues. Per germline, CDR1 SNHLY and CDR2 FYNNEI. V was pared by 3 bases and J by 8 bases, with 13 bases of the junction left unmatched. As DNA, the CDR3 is TGTGCCAGCAGTGATACGGCTAGCGGCTCCCGCCAGCAGTACTTC. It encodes CASSDTASGSRQQYF. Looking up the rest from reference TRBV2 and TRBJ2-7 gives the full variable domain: EPEVTQTPSHQVTQMGQEVILRCVPISNHLYFYWYRQILGQKVEFLVSFYNNEISEKSEIFDDQFSVERPDGSNFTLKIRSTKLEDSAMYFCASSDTASGSRQQYFGPGTRLTVT.

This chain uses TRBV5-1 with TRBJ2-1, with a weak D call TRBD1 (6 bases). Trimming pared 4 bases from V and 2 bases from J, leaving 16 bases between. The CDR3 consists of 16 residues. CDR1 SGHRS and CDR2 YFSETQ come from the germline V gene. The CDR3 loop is CASSHGRQGTYNEQFF. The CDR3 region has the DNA TGCGCCAGCAGCCACGGCCGGCAGGGGACCTACAATGAGCAGTTCTTC. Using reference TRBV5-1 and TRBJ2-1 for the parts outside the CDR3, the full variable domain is KAGVTQTPRYLIKTRGQQVTLSCSPISGHRSVSWYQQTPGQGLQFLFEYFSETQRNKGNFPGRFSGRQFSNSRSEMNVSTLELGDSALYLCASSHGRQGTYNEQFFGPGTRLTVL.

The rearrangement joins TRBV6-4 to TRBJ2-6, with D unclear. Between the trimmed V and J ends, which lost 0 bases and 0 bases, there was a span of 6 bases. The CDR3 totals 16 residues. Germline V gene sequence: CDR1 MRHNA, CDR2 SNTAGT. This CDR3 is CASSDSGGSGANVLTF. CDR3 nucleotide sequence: TGTGCCAGCAGTGACTCTGGCGGCTCTGGGGCCAACGTCCTGACTTTC.

The CDR3 sequence is CASSVLGQYGYTF. For the CDR3, the DNA is TGTGCCAGCAGCGTACTGGGCCAGTATGGCTACACCTTC. V is TRBV9 and J is TRBJ1-2, with unresolved D. In germline, CDR1 is SGDLS, CDR2 YYNGEE. V dropped 1 base and J dropped 5 bases, with 9 bases sitting between them. CDR3 length: 13 amino acids.

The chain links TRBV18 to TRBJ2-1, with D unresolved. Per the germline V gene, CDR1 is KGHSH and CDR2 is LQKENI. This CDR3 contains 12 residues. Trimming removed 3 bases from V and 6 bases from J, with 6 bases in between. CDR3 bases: TGTGCCAGCTCACCGGGCAGCAATGAGCAGTTCTTC. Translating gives CASSPGSNEQFF.

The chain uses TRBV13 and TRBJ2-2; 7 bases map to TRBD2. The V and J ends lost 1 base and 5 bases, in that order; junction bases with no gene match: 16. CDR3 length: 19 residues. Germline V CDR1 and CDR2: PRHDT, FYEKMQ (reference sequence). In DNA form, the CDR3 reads TGTGCCAGCAGCTTAGAGGGTTTGAGACGGGGGGTAAGAACCGGGGAGCTGTTTTTT. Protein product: CASSLEGLRRGVRTGELFF.

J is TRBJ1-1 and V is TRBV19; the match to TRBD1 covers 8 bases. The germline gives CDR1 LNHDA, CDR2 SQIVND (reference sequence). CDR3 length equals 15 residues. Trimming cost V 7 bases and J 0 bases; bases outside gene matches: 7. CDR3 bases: TGTGCCAGTAAACCCGGGACAGGTCTGAACACTGAAGCTTTCTTT. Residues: CASKPGTGLNTEAFF.

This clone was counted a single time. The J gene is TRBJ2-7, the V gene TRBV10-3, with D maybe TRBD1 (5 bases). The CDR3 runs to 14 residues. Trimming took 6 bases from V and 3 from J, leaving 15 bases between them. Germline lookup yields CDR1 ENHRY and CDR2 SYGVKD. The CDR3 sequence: CAIRSTDSLYEQYF. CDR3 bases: TGTGCCATCAGATCGACAGATTCGCTCTACGAGCAGTACTTC.

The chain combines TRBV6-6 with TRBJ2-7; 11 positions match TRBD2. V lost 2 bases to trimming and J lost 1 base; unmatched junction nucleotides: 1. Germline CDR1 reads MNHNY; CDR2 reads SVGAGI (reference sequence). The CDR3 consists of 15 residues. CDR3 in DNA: TGTGCCAGCAGTTACGGACTAGCGGGTTCCTACGAGCAGTACTTC. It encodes CASSYGLAGSYEQYF.

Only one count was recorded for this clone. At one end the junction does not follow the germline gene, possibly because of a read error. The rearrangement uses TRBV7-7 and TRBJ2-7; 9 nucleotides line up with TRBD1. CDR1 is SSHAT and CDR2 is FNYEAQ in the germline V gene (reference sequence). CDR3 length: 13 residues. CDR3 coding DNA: TGTGCTAGCAGCTTGGACAGGGGACACGAGCAGTACTTC. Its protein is CASSLDRGHEQYF. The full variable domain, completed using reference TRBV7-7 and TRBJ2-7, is GAGVSQSPRYKVTKRGQDVTLRCDPISSHATLYWYQQALGQGPEFLTYFNYEAQPDKSGLPSDRFSAERPEGSISTLTIQRTEQRDSAMYRCASSLDRGHEQYFGPGTRLTVT.

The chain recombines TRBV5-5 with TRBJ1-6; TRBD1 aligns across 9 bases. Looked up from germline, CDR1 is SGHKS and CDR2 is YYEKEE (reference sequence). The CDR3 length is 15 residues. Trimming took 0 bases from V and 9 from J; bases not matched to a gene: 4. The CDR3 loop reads CASSLGGQGGSPLHF. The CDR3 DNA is TGTGCCAGCAGCTTGGGGGGACAGGGAGGTTCACCCCTCCACTTT. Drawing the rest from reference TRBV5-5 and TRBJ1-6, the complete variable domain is DAGVTQSPTHLIKTRGQQVTLRCSPISGHKSVSWYQQVLGQGPQFIFQYYEKEERGRGNFPDRFSARQFPNYSSELNVNALLLGDSALYLCASSLGGQGGSPLHFGNGTRLTVT.

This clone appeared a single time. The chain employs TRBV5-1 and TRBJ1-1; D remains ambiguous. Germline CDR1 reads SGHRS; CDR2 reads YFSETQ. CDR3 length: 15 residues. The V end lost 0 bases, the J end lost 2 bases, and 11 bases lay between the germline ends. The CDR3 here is CASSLERVPNTEAFF. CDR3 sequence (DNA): TGCGCCAGCAGCTTGGAGAGGGTTCCCAACACTGAAGCTTTCTTT. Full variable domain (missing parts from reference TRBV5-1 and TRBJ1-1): KAGVTQTPRYLIKTRGQQVTLSCSPISGHRSVSWYQQTPGQGLQFLFEYFSETQRNKGNFPGRFSGRQFSNSRSEMNVSTLELGDSALYLCASSLERVPNTEAFFGQGTRLTVV.

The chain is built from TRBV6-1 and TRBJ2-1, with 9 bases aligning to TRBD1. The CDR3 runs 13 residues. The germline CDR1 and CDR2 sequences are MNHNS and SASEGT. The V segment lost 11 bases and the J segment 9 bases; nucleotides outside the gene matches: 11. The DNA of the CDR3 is TGTGCCTCTCGTCGGACAGGGGATCCTGAGCAGTTCTTC. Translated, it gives CASRRTGDPEQFF.

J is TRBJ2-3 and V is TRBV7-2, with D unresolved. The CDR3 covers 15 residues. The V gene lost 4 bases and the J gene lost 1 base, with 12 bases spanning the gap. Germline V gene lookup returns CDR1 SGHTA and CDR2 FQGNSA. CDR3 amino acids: CASSSSVLGTDTQYF. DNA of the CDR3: TGTGCCAGCAGCTCAAGCGTCCTGGGCACAGATACGCAGTATTTT.

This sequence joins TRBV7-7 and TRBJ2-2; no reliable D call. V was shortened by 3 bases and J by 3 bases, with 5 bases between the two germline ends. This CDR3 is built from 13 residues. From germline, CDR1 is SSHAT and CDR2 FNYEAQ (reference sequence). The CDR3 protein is CASSLQDTGELFF. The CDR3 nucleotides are TGTGCCAGCAGCTTGCAGGACACCGGGGAGCTGTTTTTT.

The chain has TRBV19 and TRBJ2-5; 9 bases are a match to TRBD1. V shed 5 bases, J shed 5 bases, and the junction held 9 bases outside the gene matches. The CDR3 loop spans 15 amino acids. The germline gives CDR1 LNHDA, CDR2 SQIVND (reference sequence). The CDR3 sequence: CASSLRDRATETQYF. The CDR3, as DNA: TGTGCCAGTAGTCTCCGGGACAGGGCAACCGAGACCCAGTACTTC.

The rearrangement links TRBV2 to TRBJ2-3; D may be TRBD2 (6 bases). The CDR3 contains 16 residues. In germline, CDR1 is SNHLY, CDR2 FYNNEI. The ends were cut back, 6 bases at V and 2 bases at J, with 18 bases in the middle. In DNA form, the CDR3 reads TGTGCCAGCAGCCTAGAAGGCGGGGTTAACACAGATACGCAGTATTTT. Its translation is CASSLEGGVNTDTQYF.

The CDR3 is CASSLSDRPTDTQYF. CDR3 in DNA: TGTGCCAGCAGTTTATCGGACAGGCCCACAGATACGCAGTATTTT. The chain carries TRBV27 and TRBJ2-3, with 7 bases aligning to TRBD1. This CDR3 comprises 15 residues. Germline V gene lookup returns CDR1 MNHEY and CDR2 SMNVEV (reference sequence). V lost 0 bases and J lost 2; bases outside the gene matches: 2.